This is a list of T cell receptor beta chains from one sample in a study of shared clonotypes between healthy human individuals. Profiled with immunoSEQ multiplex PCR; TCRdb holds only in-frame clones, not every one. The profile covers some 2.1 million clones, with 90% to 95% appearing a single time and less than 2% taken by the ten largest. The sample consisted of naive CD8+ T cells from PBMCs. These TCRs come from a man between 18 and 35 years old in good health. Some clones in this sample may be carry-over from other donors' samples. CDR3s include the opening cysteine and the closing phenylalanine or tryptophan.

>16|TRBV6-5
CASSYSTNRPPEKLFF
>15|TRBV11-2
CASSSTQGADTEAFF
>14|TRBV19
CASSMTADMEKLFF
>13|TRBV29-1
CSILTGANYGYTF
>18|TRBV5-4
CASSLEAGWSSGANVLTF
>14|TRBV4-1
CASSPYPGQGIQYF
>14|TRBV7-9
CASSTGQGIYEQYF
>15|TRBV11-2
CASSFRGSSYNEQFF
>11|TRBV6-6
CASSYEGAYHF
>14|TRBV19
CASSLSGENTEAFF
>15|TRBV28
CASSPTGAPNTEAFF
>15|TRBV11-2
CASSNRGFPSYEQYF
>14|TRBV27
CASSLSVYREGYTF
>17|TRBV9
CASSVASGSYKAGELFF
>17|TRBV7-8
CASSISLLAGNHNEQFF
>14|TRBV15
CATSRDRDLGGYTF
>13|TRBV27
CASSPKDTYEQYF
>15|TRBV11-2
CASSPGGRGWLEAFF
>15|TRBV6-5
CASSYDRAARYEQYF
>13|TRBV27
CASRPARVYEQYF
>14|TRBV2
CASGETGGSEKLFF
>16|TRBV11-2
CASSPVLLAGYNEQFF
>15|TRBV4-1
CASSHPNGGTYGYTF
>18|TRBV28
CASSPYLRDSTSTDTQYF
>13|TRBV6-1
CASRGDREYEQYF
>18|TRBV10-3
CAISSFRRGQGNGTEAFF
>15|TRBV6-1
CASNLRIQGSYEQYF
>17|TRBV10-3
CAIMSAGGRLSYNEQFF
>15|TRBV5-6
CASSLGAGSSYEQYF
>16|TRBV9
CASSPPLGTGENIQYF
>12|TRBV7-2
CASSPREETQYF
>17|TRBV7-2
CASSFGLAGSISYEQYF
>15|TRBV7-9
CASSTSGRAADTQYF
>15|TRBV5-6
CASSPFGQKNTEAFF
>15|TRBV6-5
CASSYNWGATGELFF
>15|TRBV21-1
CASSSNQGWVETQYF
>17|TRBV4-3
CASSRRLAGELTDTQYF
>15|TRBV5-4
CASSLGQESSYEQYF
>13|TRBV15
CATSAGLQETQYF
>11|TRBV6-6
CASGTGDGYTF
>15|TRBV27
CASSLSAVSGNTIYF
>13|TRBV5-1
CARPQGANTEAFF
>17|TRBV4-3
CASSLGLAGGPSYEQYF
>15|TRBV7-8
CASSPELAGGGEQYF
>12|TRBV7-9
CASRRSNTEAFF
>13|TRBV9
CASSVGGAGQQFF
>16|TRBV5-6
CASSLATWQGGGEQYF
>15|TRBV7-2
CASQGRAGATYEQYF
>12|TRBV5-4
CAIYGGEGEAFF
>14|TRBV28
CASSFAGTAYEQYF
>14|TRBV14
CASSPGTGFTEAFF
>16|TRBV4-1
CASSQDWASETYEQYF
>16|TRBV11-2
CASSSRDRGPPFGYTF
>11|TRBV6-5
CASRSGNTIYF
>15|TRBV6-6
CASSYSDRGNQPQHF